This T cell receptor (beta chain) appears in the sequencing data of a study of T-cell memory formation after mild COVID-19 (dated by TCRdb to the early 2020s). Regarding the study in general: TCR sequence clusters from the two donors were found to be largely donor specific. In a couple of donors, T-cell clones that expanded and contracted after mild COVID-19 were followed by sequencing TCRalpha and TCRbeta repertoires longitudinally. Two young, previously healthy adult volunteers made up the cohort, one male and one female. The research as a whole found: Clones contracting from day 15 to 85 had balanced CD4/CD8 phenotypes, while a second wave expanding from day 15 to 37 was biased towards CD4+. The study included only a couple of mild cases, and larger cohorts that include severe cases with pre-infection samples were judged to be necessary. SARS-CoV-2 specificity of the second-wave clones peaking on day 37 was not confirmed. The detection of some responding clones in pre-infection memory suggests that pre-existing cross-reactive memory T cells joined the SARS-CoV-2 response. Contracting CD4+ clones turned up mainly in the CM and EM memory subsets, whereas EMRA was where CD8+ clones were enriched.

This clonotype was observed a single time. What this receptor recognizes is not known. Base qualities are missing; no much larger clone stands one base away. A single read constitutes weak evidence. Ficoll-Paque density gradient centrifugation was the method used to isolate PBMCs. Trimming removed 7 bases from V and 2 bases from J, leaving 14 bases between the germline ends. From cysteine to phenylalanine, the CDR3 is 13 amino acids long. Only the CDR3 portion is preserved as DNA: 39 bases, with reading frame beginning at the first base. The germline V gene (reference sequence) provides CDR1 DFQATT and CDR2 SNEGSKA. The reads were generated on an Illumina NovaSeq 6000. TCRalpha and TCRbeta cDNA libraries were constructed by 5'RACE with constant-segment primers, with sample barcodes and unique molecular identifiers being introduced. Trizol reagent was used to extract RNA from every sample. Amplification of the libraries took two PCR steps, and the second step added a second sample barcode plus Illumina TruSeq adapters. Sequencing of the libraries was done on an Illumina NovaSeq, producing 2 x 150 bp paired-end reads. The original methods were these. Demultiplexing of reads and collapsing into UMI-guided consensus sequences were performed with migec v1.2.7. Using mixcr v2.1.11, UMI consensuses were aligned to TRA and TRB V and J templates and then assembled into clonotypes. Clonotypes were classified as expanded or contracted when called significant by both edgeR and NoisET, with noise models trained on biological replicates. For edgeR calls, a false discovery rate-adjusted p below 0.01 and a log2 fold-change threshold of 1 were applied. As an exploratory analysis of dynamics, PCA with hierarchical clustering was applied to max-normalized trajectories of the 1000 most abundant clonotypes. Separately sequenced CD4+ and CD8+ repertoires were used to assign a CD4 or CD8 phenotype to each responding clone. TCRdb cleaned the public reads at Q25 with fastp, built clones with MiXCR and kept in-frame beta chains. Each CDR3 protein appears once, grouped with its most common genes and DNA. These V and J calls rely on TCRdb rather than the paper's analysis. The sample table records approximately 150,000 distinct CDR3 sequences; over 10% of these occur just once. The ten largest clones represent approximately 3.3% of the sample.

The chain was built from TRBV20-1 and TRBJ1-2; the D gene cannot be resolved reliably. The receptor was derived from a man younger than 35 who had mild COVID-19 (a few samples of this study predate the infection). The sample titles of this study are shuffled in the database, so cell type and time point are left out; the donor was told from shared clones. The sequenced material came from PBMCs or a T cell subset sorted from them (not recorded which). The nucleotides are TGCAGTGGGGGAGGAGGGCAGAACTATGGCTACACCTTC. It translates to CSGGGGQNYGYTF.